The sequence of this T cell receptor beta chain was determined in a study of naive and memory T cell subsets. Both TRBC1 and TRBC2 were covered by a beta constant-region primer of two equimolar oligonucleotides. The cDNA 3' end received a ligated single-stranded oligonucleotide carrying the SP2 primer and a 12-nucleotide UMI. TCRdb processed the UMI-ligation and nested PCR reads anew with MiXCR; each CDR3 protein has one entry. The sample consists of 84,000 or so distinct CDR3 sequences, roughly 7% of them appearing once. Germline CDR1 is LNHDA and CDR2 is SQIVND (reference sequence). The CDR3 consists of 12 residues. V was pared by 6 bases and J by 3 bases, with 5 bases between. This clonotype appeared a few times.

Material: central memory CD4+ T cells from blood. The origin of this receptor is a human donor in good health. This chain uses TRBV19 with TRBJ2-2; D gene ambiguous. The CDR3 is CASRTYTGELFF. The CDR3 DNA reads as TGTGCCAGTAGGACATACACCGGGGAGCTGTTTTTT.